The rows below give T cell receptor beta chains drawn from one sample of a study of blood T cell repertoires in COVID-19. Repertoires were generated with immunoSEQ multiplex PCR, while TCRdb's copy carries only in-frame clones and drops some. The sample holds fewer than 350,000 clones, approximately 91% seen once. Material for sequencing was PBMCs or T cells enriched from blood (not recorded which). The receptors come from a woman aged 40 to 55 with acute COVID-19. CDR3s include the opening cysteine and the closing phenylalanine or tryptophan. D genes are given only for firm matches. Rows may omit the clone size; those that give it use once, few, many or a size class.

TRBV5-1	.	.	TRBJ2-3	TGCGCCAGCAGCTCAGCAGGAGATACGCAGTATTTT	CASSSAGDTQYF
TRBV19	TRBD1	.	TRBJ2-4	TGTGCCAGTACCGACATGGGGACAGGGTTAGCCAAAAACATTCAGTACTTC	CASTDMGTGLAKNIQYF
TRBV7-3	.	.	TRBJ2-3	TGTGCCAGCAGCTTAACAGGGGGGGGCACAGATACGCAGTATTTT	CASSLTGGGTDTQYF
TRBV19	.	.	TRBJ2-1	TGTGCCAGTAGTACCGCCGGACTGGTGTACTACAATGAGCAGTTCTTC	CASSTAGLVYYNEQFF
TRBV19	.	.	TRBJ1-1	TGTGCCAGTTCTCCCCTAGCGGGGGGCTATGGGAACACTGAAGCTTTCTTT	CASSPLAGGYGNTEAFF
TRBV27	TRBD1	.	TRBJ1-1	TGTGCCAGCAGCCGGGACAGGGTTACGACTGAAGCTTTCTTT	CASSRDRVTTEAFF
TRBV3-1/TRBV3-2	.	few	TRBJ2-7	TGTGCCAGCAGGGGGGCTTACGAGCAGTACTTC	CASRGAYEQYF
TRBV5-4	.	.	TRBJ2-2	TGTGCCAGCAGCTTGGGGCTAGGCGGGGCCACCGGGGAGCTGTTTTTT	CASSLGLGGATGELFF
TRBV6-2/TRBV6-3	TRBD1	.	TRBJ1-2	TGTGCCAGCAGCGACAGGGGAGGGGCCTATGGCTACACCTTC	CASSDRGGAYGYTF
TRBV20-1	TRBD1	.	TRBJ1-5	TGCAGTGCTAGTTTTGGACAGGGCGTTCAGCCCCAGCATTTT	CSASFGQGVQPQHF
TRBV11-3	TRBD1	.	TRBJ1-1	TGTGCCAGCAGCACAACAGGGGGTTTGCCCACTGAAGCTTTCTTT	CASSTTGGLPTEAFF
TRBV11-2	TRBD1	.	TRBJ1-2	TGTGCCAGCAGCACACCCAGACAGGGTGGCGGCTACACCTTC	CASSTPRQGGGYTF
TRBV7-3	TRBD2	.	TRBJ2-1	TGTGCCAGCAGCGTACTGGGACTAGCGGGAGTTGAGCAGTTCTTC	CASSVLGLAGVEQFF
TRBV7-2	TRBD2	.	TRBJ2-3	TGTGCCAGCAGCCTTCGGACTAGTCCCCAGGATACGCAGTATTTT	CASSLRTSPQDTQYF
TRBV4-1	.	.	TRBJ1-3	TGCGCCAGCAGCCAACCTACGGGAGCTGGAAACACCATATATTTT	CASSQPTGAGNTIYF
TRBV5-1	.	.	TRBJ1-4	TGCGCCAGCAGGCCAGGGCAGTTTTTAACTAATGAAAAACTGTTTTTT	CASRPGQFLTNEKLFF